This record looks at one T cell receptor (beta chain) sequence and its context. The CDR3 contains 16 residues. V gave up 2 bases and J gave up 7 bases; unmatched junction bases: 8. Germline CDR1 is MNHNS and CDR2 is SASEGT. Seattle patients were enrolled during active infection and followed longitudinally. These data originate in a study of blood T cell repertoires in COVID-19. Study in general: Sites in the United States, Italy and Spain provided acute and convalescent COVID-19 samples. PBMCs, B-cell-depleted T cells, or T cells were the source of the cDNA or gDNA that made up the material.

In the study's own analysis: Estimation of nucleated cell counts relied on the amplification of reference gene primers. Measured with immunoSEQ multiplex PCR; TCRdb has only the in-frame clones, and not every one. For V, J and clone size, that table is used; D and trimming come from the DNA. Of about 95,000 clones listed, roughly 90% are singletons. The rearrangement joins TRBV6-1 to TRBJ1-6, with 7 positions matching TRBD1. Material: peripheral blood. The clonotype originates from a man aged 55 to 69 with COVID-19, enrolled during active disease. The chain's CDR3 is CASSEQGVSLNSPLHF. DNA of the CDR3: TGTGCCAGCAGTGAACAGGGGGTCTCCTTAAATTCACCCCTCCACTTT.